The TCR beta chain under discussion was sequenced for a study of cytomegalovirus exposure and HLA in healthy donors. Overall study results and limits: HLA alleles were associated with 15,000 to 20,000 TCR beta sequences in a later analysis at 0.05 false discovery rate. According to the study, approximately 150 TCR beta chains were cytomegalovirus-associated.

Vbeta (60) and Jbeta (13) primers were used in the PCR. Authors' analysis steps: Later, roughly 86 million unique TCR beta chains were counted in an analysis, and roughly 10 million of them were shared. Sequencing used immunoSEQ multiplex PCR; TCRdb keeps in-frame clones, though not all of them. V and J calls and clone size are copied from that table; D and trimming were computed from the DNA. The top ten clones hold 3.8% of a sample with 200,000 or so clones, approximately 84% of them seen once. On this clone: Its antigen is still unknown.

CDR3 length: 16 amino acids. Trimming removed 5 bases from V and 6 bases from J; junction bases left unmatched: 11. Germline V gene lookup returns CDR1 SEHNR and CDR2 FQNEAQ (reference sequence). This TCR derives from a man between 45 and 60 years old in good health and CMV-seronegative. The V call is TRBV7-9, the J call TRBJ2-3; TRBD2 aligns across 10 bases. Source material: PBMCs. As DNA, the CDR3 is TGTGCCAGCAGCCTCTTAGCGGGGGGCCGAGTGGATACGCAGTATTTT. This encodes CASSLLAGGRVDTQYF.